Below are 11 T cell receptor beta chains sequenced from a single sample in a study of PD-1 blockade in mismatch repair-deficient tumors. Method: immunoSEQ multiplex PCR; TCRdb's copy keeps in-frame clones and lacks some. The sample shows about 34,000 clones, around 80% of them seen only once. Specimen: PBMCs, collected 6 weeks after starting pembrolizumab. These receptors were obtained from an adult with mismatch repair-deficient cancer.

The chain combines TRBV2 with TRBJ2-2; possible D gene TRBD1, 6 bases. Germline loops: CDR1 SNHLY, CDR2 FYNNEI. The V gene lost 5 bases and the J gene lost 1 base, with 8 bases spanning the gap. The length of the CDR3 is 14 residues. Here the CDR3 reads CASSPGQNTGELFF. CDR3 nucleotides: TGTGCCAGCAGTCCGGGACAGAACACCGGGGAGCTGTTTTTT.

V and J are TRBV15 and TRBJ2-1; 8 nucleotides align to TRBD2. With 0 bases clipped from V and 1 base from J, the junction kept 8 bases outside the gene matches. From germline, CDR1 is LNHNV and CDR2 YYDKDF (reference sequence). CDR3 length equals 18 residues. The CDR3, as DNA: TGTGCCACCAGCAGAGATCGGAACGGGAGGGGTTCCTACAATGAGCAGTTCTTC. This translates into CATSRDRNGRGSYNEQFF.

CDR3 region: CASSLDPLPTGELFF. CDR3 DNA sequence: TGTGCCAGCAGCTTAGATCCACTACCCACCGGGGAGCTGTTTTTT. The rearrangement uses TRBV11-3 and TRBJ2-2; no firm D call. Germline V gene lookup returns CDR1 SGHNT and CDR2 YENEEA. The CDR3 contains 15 residues. With 0 bases removed from V and 4 bases from J, the gap between germline ends came to 9 bases.

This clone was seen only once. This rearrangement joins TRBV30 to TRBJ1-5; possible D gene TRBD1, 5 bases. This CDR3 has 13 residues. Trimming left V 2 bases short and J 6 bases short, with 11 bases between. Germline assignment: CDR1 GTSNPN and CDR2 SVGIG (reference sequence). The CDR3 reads CAWSSGEGQPQHF. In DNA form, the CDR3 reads TGTGCCTGGAGTTCGGGGGAGGGTCAGCCCCAGCATTTT.

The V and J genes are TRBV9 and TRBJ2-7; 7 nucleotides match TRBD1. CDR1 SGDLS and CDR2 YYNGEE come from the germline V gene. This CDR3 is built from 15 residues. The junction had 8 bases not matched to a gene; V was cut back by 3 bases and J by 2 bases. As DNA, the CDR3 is TGTGCCAGCAGCGCCGGGACAGAAGGGACCTACGAGCAGTACTTC. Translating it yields CASSAGTEGTYEQYF.

This CDR3 is CASSSQGLREKLFF. In DNA, the CDR3 is TGTGCCAGCAGTTCACAGGGGTTGCGTGAAAAACTGTTTTTT. V is TRBV28 and J is TRBJ1-4; 7 bases align to TRBD1. The J segment lost 7 bases and the V segment lost 4 bases, leaving 6 bases of the junction unmatched. This CDR3 spans 14 amino acids. Per the germline V gene, CDR1 is MDHEN and CDR2 is SYDVKM.

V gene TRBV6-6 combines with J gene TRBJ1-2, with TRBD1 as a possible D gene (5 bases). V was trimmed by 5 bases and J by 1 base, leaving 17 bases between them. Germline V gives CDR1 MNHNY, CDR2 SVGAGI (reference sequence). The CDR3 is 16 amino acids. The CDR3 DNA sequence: TGTGCCAGCAGTGGGGGGGGTGGAGACGATAACTATGGCTACACCTTC. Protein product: CASSGGGGDDNYGYTF.

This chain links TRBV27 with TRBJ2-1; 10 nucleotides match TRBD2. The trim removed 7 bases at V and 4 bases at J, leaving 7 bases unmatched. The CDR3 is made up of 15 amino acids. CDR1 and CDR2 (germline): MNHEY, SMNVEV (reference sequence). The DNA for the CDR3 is TGTGCCAGCACGTGTGGGACTAGCGCTTACAATGAGCAGTTCTTC. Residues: CASTCGTSAYNEQFF.

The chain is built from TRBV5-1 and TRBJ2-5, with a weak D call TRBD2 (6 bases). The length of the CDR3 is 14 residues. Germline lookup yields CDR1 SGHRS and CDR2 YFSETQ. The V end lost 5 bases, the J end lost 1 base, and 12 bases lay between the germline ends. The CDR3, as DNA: TGCGCCAGCAGTGGGGTAGCGGCCCAAGAGACCCAGTACTTC. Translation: CASSGVAAQETQYF.

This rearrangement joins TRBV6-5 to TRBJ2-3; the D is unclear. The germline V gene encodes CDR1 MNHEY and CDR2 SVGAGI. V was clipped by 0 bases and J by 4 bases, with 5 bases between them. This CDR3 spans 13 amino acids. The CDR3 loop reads CASSYSSADTQYF. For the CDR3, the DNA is TGTGCCAGCAGTTACTCATCGGCAGATACGCAGTATTTT.

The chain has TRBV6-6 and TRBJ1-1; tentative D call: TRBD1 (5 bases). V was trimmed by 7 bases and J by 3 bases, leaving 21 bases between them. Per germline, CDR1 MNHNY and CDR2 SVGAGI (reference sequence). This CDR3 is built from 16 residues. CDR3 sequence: CASITPGKGTYTEAFF. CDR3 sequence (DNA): TGTGCCAGCATCACACCCGGAAAAGGGACTTACACTGAAGCTTTCTTT.